This T cell receptor (beta chain) was recorded in a study of cytomegalovirus exposure and HLA in healthy donors. Study outcomes and limitations: Accurate predictions that matched the HLA-A and HLA-B alleles of most subjects were reportedly made from TCR beta sequences. Rarity marked most TCR sequences, yet some public TCRs occurred in many donors.

CDR1 and CDR2 from the germline V gene are SGHDT and YYEEEE. The CDR3 runs to 17 residues. V trimming: 4 bases; J trimming: 4 bases; junction bases outside the gene matches: 9. This clone was observed once. Antigen: not known. The PCR used 60 Vbeta and 13 Jbeta primers. This table comes from immunoSEQ multiplex PCR, and its TCRdb copy is limited to in-frame clones, with some not included. The sample shows roughly 190,000 clones, roughly 87% of them seen only once. The genes are TRBV5-6 and TRBJ2-5, with 14 nucleotides matching TRBD2. The source material was PBMCs. This receptor was obtained from a boy younger than 10 in good health and CMV-seronegative. In DNA, the CDR3 is TGTGCCAGCAGCACGGAGGGACTAGCGGGAGAGGGAGAGACCCAGTACTTC. Translation: CASSTEGLAGEGETQYF.